The 3 T cell receptor beta chains below all came from one sample that was sequenced in a study of shared clonotypes between healthy human individuals. Some clones are missing from TCRdb's copy, which holds only in-frame ones; the method was immunoSEQ multiplex PCR. The sample includes over a million clones, under 80% of them seen just once. The material sequenced was memory CD4+ T cells sorted from blood. As to subset: CD45RA-negative fraction. These receptor sequences come from a man between 18 and 29 years old in good health.

CDR3 DNA sequence: TGTGCCAGCAGCTTCGAGGGAAGGGGGTATGAGCAGTTCTTC. As protein: CASSFEGRGYEQFF. The chain carries TRBV7-3 and TRBJ2-1; D possibly corresponds to TRBD1 (6 bases). Trimming pared 3 bases from V and 8 bases from J, leaving 14 bases between. The CDR3 contains 14 residues. Germline V lookup: CDR1 SGHTA, CDR2 FQGTGA.

V usage is TRBV11-2 and J usage is TRBJ1-5; 8 nucleotides match TRBD1. V shed 6 bases and J 5 bases; nucleotides not matched to a gene: 3. The CDR3 extends over 13 amino acids. Germline V gene lookup returns CDR1 SGHAT and CDR2 FQNNGV. The CDR3 spells CASSKDRDQPQHF. The CDR3 DNA reads as TGTGCCAGCAGTAAGGACAGGGATCAGCCCCAGCATTTT.

The chain links TRBV11-3 to TRBJ1-3; D is unresolved. This CDR3 comprises 17 residues. Between the trimmed V and J ends, which lost 1 base and 4 bases, there was a span of 17 bases. Germline V CDR1 and CDR2: SGHNT, YENEEA. This chain's CDR3 is CASSLGGRDLRGNTIYF. Written as DNA, the CDR3 is TGTGCCAGCAGCTTAGGAGGTAGGGATCTACGGGGAAACACCATATATTTT.